This passage covers 19 T cell receptor beta chains from one sample sequenced in a study of blood T cell repertoires in COVID-19. Sequencing used immunoSEQ multiplex PCR; TCRdb keeps in-frame clones, though not all of them. Among around 450,000 clones listed, about 90% were seen once. Sequencing was carried out using PBMCs or T cells enriched from blood (not recorded which). These receptors were obtained from a man younger than 35 who had recovered from COVID-19.

In DNA form, the CDR3 reads TGTGCCAGTAGACAGTCGGCGGGAGGCTCCTACGAGCAGTACTTC. Protein: CASRQSAGGSYEQYF. The rearrangement uses TRBV19 and TRBJ2-7, with 8 bases lining up with TRBD2. The V gene end was trimmed by 6 bases and the J gene end by 0 bases; junction bases not matched to a gene: 7. Germline CDR1 LNHDA, CDR2 SQIVND (reference sequence). The CDR3 is 15 residues long.

DNA for the CDR3: TGTGCCAGCAGTTTATTGCAAGGGGGGGGCACTGAAGCTTTCTTT. Its translation is CASSLLQGGGTEAFF. This sequence joins TRBV28 and TRBJ1-1; D perhaps matches TRBD1 (6 bases). Germline loops: CDR1 MDHEN, CDR2 SYDVKM. The CDR3 contains 15 residues. Trimming left V 1 base short and J 4 bases short, with 13 bases between.

The V call is TRBV30, the J call TRBJ1-2, with D hard to call. This CDR3 has 15 amino acids. Germline V lookup: CDR1 GTSNPN, CDR2 SVGIG (reference sequence). V gave up 0 bases and J gave up 0 bases, with 11 bases separating them. The CDR3 sequence: CAWSVSRRANYGYTF. CDR3 DNA sequence: TGTGCCTGGAGTGTAAGCCGAAGAGCTAACTATGGCTACACCTTC.

The chain combines TRBV28 with TRBJ2-5, with D tentatively TRBD2 (5 bases). Germline values: CDR1 MDHEN, CDR2 SYDVKM. Trimming took 2 bases from V and 7 from J, leaving 5 bases between them. The CDR3 runs 11 residues. CDR3 nucleotides: TGTGCCAGCAGTTTACGGGGGACCCAGTACTTC. Translation gives CASSLRGTQYF.

CDR3 DNA: TGTGCCAGCAGCTCGAGTACCCGGGACATTGACACTGAAGCTTTCTTT. Translation: CASSSSTRDIDTEAFF. The chain links TRBV27 to TRBJ1-1, with a possible D match to TRBD1 (6 bases). The CDR3 contains 16 residues. V was shortened by 6 bases and J by 3 bases, with 20 bases between the two germline ends. The germline V gene encodes CDR1 MNHEY and CDR2 SMNVEV (reference sequence).

The V and J genes are TRBV28 and TRBJ2-1; 7 bases fit TRBD2. Germline V gene sequence: CDR1 MDHEN, CDR2 SYDVKM. V was clipped by 1 base and J by 10 bases; unmatched bases: 13. This CDR3 contains 16 residues. Here the CDR3 reads CASSLLSGRETREQFF. The DNA for the CDR3 is TGTGCCAGCAGTTTATTATCTGGGCGGGAGACCCGGGAGCAGTTCTTC. Combining the CDR3 with reference TRBV28 and TRBJ2-1 gives the whole variable domain DVKVTQSSRYLVKRTGEKVFLECVQDMDHENMFWYRQDPGLGLRLIYFSYDVKMKEKGDIPEGYSVSREKKERFSLILESASTNQTSMYLCASSLLSGRETREQFFGPGTRLTVL.

J is TRBJ2-7 and V is TRBV11-2; TRBD2 aligns across 8 bases. CDR3 size: 16 residues. Germline CDR1 is SGHAT and CDR2 is FQNNGV. V lost 5 bases to trimming and J lost 1 base; unmatched junction nucleotides: 10. The chain's CDR3 is CASSLVGGGHSYEQYF. For the CDR3, the DNA is TGTGCCAGCAGCCTAGTTGGCGGGGGGCATTCCTACGAGCAGTACTTC.

This chain connects TRBV19 to TRBJ1-4; D is unresolved. This CDR3 contains 12 residues. The ends were cut back, 7 bases at V and 4 bases at J, with 7 bases in the middle. Germline V lookup: CDR1 LNHDA, CDR2 SQIVND (reference sequence). CDR3 residues: CASTVNNEKLFF. In nucleotides, the CDR3 is TGTGCCAGTACGGTTAATAATGAAAAACTGTTTTTT. The full variable domain, its missing parts supplied by reference TRBV19 and TRBJ1-4, is DGGITQSPKYLFRKEGQNVTLSCEQNLNHDAMYWYRQDPGQGLRLIYYSQIVNDFQKGDIAEGYSVSREKKESFPLTVTSAQKNPTAFYLCASTVNNEKLFFGSGTQLSVL.

Many counts were recorded for this clone. The rearrangement uses TRBV18 and TRBJ1-1; tentatively, D is TRBD1 (5 bases). Germline V gene sequence: CDR1 KGHSH, CDR2 LQKENI. With 5 bases removed from V and 5 bases from J, the gap between germline ends came to 12 bases. This CDR3 has 13 amino acids. DNA of the CDR3: TGTGCCAGCTCAGGGGGGTTGGGGACTGAAGCTTTCTTT. It encodes CASSGGLGTEAFF. The full variable domain, its missing parts supplied by reference TRBV18 and TRBJ1-1, is NAGVMQNPRHLVRRRGQEARLRCSPMKGHSHVYWYRQLPEEGLKFMVYLQKENIIDESGMPKERFSAEFPKEGPSILRIQQVVRGDSAAYFCASSGGLGTEAFFGQGTRLTVV.

The genes are TRBV12-3 or TRBV12-4 and TRBJ2-2; D uncertain. Trimming removed 6 bases from V and 4 bases from J, with 9 bases in between. The CDR3 consists of 13 residues. The CDR3 coding sequence is TGTGCCAGCAGGGGCAGTCCCACCGGGGAGCTGTTTTTT. It specifies CASRGSPTGELFF.

This clone is a singleton in its sample. The V gene is TRBV10-3, the J gene TRBJ2-3; 7 bases map to TRBD2. From germline, CDR1 is ENHRY and CDR2 SYGVKD. Trimming cost V 2 bases and J 6 bases; bases outside gene matches: 14. The CDR3 is 17 amino acids. CDR3 loop: CAISERDGTSDTDTQYF. The DNA for the CDR3 is TGTGCCATCAGTGAGCGCGATGGTACTAGCGACACTGATACGCAGTATTTT.

The chain is built from TRBV9 and TRBJ1-4; D unclear. The CDR3 runs 14 residues. CDR1 and CDR2 from the germline V gene are SGDLS and YYNGEE. Trimming cost V 3 bases and J 8 bases, with 14 bases left between them. CDR3 in DNA: TGTGCCAGCAGCGCCGGACTGGGTGGGGAAAAACTGTTTTTT. Its protein product is CASSAGLGGEKLFF.

The gene calls are TRBV7-9 and TRBJ2-5; maybe TRBD1 (5 bases). Germline CDR1 and CDR2: SEHNR and FQNEAQ (reference sequence). This CDR3 is 14 amino acids long. V lost 5 bases and J 3 bases, leaving 13 bases between the germline ends. Here the CDR3 reads CASSLRGVEETQYF. The CDR3 DNA sequence: TGTGCCAGCAGCCTAAGGGGTGTCGAAGAGACCCAGTACTTC. Drawing the rest from reference TRBV7-9 and TRBJ2-5, the complete variable domain is DTGVSQNPRHKITKRGQNVTFRCDPISEHNRLYWYRQTLGQGPEFLTYFQNEAQLEKSRLLSDRFSAERPKGSFSTLEIQRTEQGDSAMYLCASSLRGVEETQYFGPGTRLLVL.

The chain combines TRBV11-3 with TRBJ2-5; TRBD1 agrees at 11 bases. Per germline, CDR1 SGHNT and CDR2 YENEEA. The trim removed 2 bases at V and 5 bases at J, leaving 4 bases unmatched. This CDR3 has 15 residues. The CDR3 bases are TGTGCCAGCAGCTTAATAGGACAGGGGGCCGAGACCCAGTACTTC. Residues: CASSLIGQGAETQYF.

The chain couples TRBV7-3 to TRBJ2-2, with 11 bases aligning to TRBD2. This CDR3 has 16 residues. The V gene's germline CDR1 is SGHTA and CDR2 FQGTGA. Germline trimming cut 5 bases from V and 6 bases from J; bases unmatched to any gene: 8. The chain's CDR3 is CASSPLTSGKAGELFF. CDR3 nucleotides: TGTGCCAGCAGCCCTCTGACTAGCGGGAAGGCCGGGGAGCTGTTTTTT.

This sequence joins TRBV4-2 and TRBJ1-4; the match to TRBD1 covers 8 bases. V trimming: 4 bases; J trimming: 2 bases; junction bases outside the gene matches: 3. The CDR3 contains 15 residues. Germline lookup yields CDR1 LGHNA and CDR2 YNFKEQ. CDR3 nucleotide sequence: TGTGCCAGCAGCCCAAGGACAGGGACTAATGAAAAACTGTTTTTT. Its translation is CASSPRTGTNEKLFF.

This clone has only a few counts. This sequence joins TRBV7-9 and TRBJ2-7; TRBD2 matches at 10 bases. The V gene's germline CDR1 is SEHNR and CDR2 FQNEAQ (reference sequence). Trimming at V came to 5 bases and at J to 1 base, leaving 5 bases not matched to a gene. This CDR3 region has 15 residues. The CDR3 sequence: CASSALAGTSYEQYF. CDR3 coding DNA: TGTGCCAGCAGCGCACTAGCGGGGACGTCCTACGAGCAGTACTTC.

The chain couples TRBV6-6 to TRBJ1-4; 8 positions match TRBD1. Germline V lookup: CDR1 MNHNY, CDR2 SVGAGI (reference sequence). The CDR3 spans 15 residues. J was trimmed by 8 bases and V by 4 bases; bases with no gene match: 9. CDR3 in DNA: TGTGCCAGCAGTTCCCCCCAGGGGGCAGGGGAAAAACTGTTTTTT. Translation: CASSSPQGAGEKLFF.

The J gene is TRBJ1-3, the V gene TRBV24-1, with D maybe TRBD1 (5 bases). The CDR3 consists of 17 residues. The V and J ends lost 9 bases and 1 base respectively, with 21 bases between them. Germline V gene lookup returns CDR1 KGHDR and CDR2 SFDVKD. The CDR3: CATPRPRVRLSGNTIYF. The DNA of the CDR3 is TGTGCCACCCCCCGGCCCAGGGTCCGCCTATCTGGAAACACCATATATTTT.